The following is a T cell receptor beta chain sequence with its context. These data come from a study of blood T cell repertoires in COVID-19. At the level of the study: Some COVID-19 samples were acute and others convalescent; all came from the United States, Italy and Spain. In each case, the material was cDNA or gDNA derived from T cells, B-cell-depleted T cells, or PBMCs.

Losses at the gene ends were 4 bases for V and 2 bases for J; bases not matched to a gene: 5. CDR3 length: 16 amino acids. Looked up from germline, CDR1 is LGHDT and CDR2 is YNNKEL (reference sequence). Original analysis: Reference gene primer amplification gave estimated nucleated cell counts. Assay: immunoSEQ multiplex PCR; the TCRdb copy retains only in-frame clones and omits some. V and J calls and clone size are as listed in that table; D and trimming were resolved from the DNA. The profile shows around 97,000 clones, around 87% of them singletons. This sequence originates from a human donor in a cohort sampled during active COVID-19. This chain uses TRBV3-1 (or the pseudogene TRBV3-2) with TRBJ2-2; 9 bases match TRBD1. The sample consisted of peripheral blood. CDR3 protein: CASSLGTGSNTGELFF. In nucleotides, the CDR3 is TGTGCCAGCAGCCTGGGGACAGGGTCCAACACCGGGGAGCTGTTTTTT.